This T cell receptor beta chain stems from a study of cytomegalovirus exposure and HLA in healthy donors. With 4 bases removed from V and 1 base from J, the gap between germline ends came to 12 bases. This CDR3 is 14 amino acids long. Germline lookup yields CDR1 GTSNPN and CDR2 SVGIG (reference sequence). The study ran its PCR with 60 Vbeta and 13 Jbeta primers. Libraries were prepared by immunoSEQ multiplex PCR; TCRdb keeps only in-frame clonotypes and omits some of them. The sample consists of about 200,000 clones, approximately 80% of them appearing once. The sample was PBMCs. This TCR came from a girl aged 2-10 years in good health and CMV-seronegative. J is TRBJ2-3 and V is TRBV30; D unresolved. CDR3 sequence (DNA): TGTGCCTGGACTAGACCTTATGGCACAGATACGCAGTATTTT. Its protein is CAWTRPYGTDTQYF.